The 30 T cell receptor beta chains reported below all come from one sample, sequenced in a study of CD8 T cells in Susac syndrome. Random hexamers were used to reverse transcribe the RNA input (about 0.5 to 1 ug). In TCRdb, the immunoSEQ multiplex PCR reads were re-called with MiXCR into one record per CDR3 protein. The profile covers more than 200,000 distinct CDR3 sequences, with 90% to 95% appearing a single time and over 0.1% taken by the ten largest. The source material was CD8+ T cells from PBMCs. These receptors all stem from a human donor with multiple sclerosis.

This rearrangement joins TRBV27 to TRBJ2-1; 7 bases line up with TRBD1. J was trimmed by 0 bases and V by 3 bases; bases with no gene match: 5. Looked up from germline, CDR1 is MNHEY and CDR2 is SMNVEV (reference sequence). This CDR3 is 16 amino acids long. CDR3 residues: CASSFETGHSYNEQFF. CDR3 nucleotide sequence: TGTGCCAGCAGTTTTGAGACAGGGCACTCCTACAATGAGCAGTTCTTC.

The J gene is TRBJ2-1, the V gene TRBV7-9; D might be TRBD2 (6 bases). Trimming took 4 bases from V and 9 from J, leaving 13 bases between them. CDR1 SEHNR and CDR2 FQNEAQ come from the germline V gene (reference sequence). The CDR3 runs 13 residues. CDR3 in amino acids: CASSSGLRLEQFF. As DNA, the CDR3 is TGTGCCAGCAGCTCGGGACTTCGCCTTGAGCAGTTCTTC.

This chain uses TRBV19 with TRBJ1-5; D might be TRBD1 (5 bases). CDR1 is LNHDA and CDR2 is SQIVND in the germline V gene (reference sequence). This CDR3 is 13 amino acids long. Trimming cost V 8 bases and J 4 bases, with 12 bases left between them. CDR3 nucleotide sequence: TGTGCCAGTCGGGGACCTTTAAATCAGCCCCAGCATTTT. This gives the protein CASRGPLNQPQHF.

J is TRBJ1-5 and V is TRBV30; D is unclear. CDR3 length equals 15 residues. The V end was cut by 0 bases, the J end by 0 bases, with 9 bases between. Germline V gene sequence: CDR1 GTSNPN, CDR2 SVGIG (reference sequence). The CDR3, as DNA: TGTGCCTGGAGTGTCAGATCTACTAGCAATCAGCCCCAGCATTTT. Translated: CAWSVRSTSNQPQHF.

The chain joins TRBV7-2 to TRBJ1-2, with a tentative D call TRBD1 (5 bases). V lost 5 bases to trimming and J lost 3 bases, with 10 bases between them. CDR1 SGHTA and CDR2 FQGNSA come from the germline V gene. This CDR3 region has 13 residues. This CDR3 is CASSGGLDYGYTF. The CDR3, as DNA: TGTGCCAGCAGCGGGGGTTTGGACTATGGCTACACCTTC.

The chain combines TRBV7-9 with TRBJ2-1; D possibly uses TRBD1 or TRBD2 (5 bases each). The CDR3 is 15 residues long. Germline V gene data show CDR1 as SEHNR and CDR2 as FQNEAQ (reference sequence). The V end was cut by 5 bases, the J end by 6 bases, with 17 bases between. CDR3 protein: CASSQGRDPLNEQFF. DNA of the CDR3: TGTGCCAGCAGCCAGGGCCGGGACCCCCTCAATGAGCAGTTCTTC.

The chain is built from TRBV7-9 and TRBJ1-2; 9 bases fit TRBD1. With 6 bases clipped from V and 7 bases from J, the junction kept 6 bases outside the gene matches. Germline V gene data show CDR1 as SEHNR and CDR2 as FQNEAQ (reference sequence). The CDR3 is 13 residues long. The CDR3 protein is CASSFADRGGYTF. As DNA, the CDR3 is TGTGCCAGCAGTTTCGCGGACAGGGGTGGCTACACCTTC.

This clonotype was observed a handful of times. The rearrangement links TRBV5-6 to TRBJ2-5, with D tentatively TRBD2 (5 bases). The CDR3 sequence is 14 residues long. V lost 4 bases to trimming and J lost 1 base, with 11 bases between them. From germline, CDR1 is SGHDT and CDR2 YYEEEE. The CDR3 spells CASSPAGVQETQYF. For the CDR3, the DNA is TGTGCCAGCAGCCCCGCCGGGGTCCAAGAGACCCAGTACTTC.

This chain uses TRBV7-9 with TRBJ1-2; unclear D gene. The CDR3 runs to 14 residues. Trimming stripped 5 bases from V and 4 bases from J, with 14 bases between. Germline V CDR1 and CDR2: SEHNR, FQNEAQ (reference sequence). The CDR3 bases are TGTGCCAGCAGCCCCCGGGCGTCTGGCTATGGCTACACCTTC. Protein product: CASSPRASGYGYTF.

The CDR3 nucleotides read TGTGCCAGCAGCGTACAGGGAGGCACTGAAGCTTTCTTT. Translated, it gives CASSVQGGTEAFF. This rearrangement joins TRBV9 to TRBJ1-1; possible D gene TRBD1, 5 bases. The CDR3 sequence is 13 residues long. V gave up 1 base and J gave up 4 bases, with 8 bases separating them. Germline V gene lookup returns CDR1 SGDLS and CDR2 YYNGEE.

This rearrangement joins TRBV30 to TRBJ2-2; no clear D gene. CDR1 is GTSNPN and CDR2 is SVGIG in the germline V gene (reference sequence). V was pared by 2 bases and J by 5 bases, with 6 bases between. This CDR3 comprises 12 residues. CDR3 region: CAWSRRTGELFF. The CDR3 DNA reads TGTGCCTGGAGTAGGCGGACCGGGGAGCTGTTTTTT.

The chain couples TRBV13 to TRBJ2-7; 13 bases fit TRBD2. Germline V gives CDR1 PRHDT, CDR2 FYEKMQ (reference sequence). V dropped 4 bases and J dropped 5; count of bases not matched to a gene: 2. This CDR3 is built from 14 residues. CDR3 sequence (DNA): TGTGCCAGCAGCTGGACTAGCGGGAGTGACGAGCAGTACTTC. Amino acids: CASSWTSGSDEQYF.

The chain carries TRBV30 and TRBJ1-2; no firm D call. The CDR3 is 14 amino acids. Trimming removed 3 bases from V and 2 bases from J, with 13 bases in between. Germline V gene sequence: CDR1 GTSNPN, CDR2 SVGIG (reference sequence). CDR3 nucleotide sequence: TGTGCCTGGAGCGCCGGCAGTCAAAACTATGGCTACACCTTC. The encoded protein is CAWSAGSQNYGYTF.

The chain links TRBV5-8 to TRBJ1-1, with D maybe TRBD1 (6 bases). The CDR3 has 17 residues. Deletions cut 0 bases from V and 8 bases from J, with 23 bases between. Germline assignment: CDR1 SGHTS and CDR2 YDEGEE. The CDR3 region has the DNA TGTGCCAGCAGCTTGGCCCAGCTGGCAGTCCCGACAGGAGAAGCTTTCTTT. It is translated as CASSLAQLAVPTGEAFF. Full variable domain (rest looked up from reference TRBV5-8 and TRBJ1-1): EAGVTQSPTHLIKTRGQQATLRCSPISGHTSVYWYQQALGLGLQFLLWYDEGEERNRGNFPPRFSGRQFPNYSSELNVNALELEDSALYLCASSLAQLAVPTGEAFFGQGTRLTVV.

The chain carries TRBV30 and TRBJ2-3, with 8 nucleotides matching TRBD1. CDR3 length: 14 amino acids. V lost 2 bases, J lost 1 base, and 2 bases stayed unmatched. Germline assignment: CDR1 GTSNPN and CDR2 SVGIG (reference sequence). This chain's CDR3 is CAWSQGQGTDTQYF. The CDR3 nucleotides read TGTGCCTGGAGTCAGGGACAGGGCACAGATACGCAGTATTTT.

This CDR3 reads CASSEYAGGNYNEQFF. CDR3 sequence (DNA): TGTGCCAGCAGTGAATATGCGGGGGGCAACTACAATGAGCAGTTCTTC. J is TRBJ2-1 and V is TRBV25-1; 8 nucleotides agree with TRBD2. CDR1 MGHDK and CDR2 SYGVNS come from the germline V gene. This CDR3 contains 16 residues. The V and J ends lost 0 bases and 3 bases, in that order; junction bases with no gene match: 4.

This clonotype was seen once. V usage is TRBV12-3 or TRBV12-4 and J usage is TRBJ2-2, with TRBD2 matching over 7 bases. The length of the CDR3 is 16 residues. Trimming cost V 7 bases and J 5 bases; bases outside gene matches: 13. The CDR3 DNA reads TGTGCCAGCATCCCCGGTCTGGGGGGAGGGACCGGGGAGCTGTTTTTT. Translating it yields CASIPGLGGGTGELFF.

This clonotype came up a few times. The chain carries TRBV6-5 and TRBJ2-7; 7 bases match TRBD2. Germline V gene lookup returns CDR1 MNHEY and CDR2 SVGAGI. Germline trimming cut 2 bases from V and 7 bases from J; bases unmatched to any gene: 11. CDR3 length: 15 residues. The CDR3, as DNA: TGTGCCAGCAGTTACGGGGCGGGAGAAGTAAGGGAGCAGTACTTC. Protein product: CASSYGAGEVREQYF.

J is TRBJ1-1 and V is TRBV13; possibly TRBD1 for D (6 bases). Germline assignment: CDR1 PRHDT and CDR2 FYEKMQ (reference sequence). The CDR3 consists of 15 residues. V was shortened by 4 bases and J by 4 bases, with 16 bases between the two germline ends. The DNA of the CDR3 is TGTGCCAGCAGCTCAACCGGACAGCTGGGCACTGAAGCTTTCTTT. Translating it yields CASSSTGQLGTEAFF.

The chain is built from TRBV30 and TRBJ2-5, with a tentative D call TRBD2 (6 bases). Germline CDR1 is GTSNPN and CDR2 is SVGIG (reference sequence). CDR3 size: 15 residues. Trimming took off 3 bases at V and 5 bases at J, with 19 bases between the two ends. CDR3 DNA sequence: TGTGCCTGGAGCGGTGGACTATCCCCAACGGAGACCCAGTACTTC. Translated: CAWSGGLSPTETQYF. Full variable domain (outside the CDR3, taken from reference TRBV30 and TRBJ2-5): SQTIHQWPATLVQPVGSPLSLECTVEGTSNPNLYWYRQAAGRGLQLLFYSVGIGQISSEVPQNLSASRPQDRQFILSSKKLLLSDSGFYLCAWSGGLSPTETQYFGPGTRLLVL.

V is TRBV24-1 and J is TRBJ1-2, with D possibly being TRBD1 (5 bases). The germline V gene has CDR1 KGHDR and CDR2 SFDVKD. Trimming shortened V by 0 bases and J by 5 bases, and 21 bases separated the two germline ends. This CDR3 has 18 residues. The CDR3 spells CATSDLVGPDALRYGYTF. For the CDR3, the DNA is TGTGCCACCAGTGATTTGGTGGGACCTGATGCCTTAAGGTATGGCTACACCTTC.

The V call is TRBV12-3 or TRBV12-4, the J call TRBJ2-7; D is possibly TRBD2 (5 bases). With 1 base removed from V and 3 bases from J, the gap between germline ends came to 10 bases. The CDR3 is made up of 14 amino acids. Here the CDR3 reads CASSLGTRFYEQYF. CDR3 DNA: TGTGCCAGCAGTTTAGGCACTAGATTCTACGAGCAGTACTTC.

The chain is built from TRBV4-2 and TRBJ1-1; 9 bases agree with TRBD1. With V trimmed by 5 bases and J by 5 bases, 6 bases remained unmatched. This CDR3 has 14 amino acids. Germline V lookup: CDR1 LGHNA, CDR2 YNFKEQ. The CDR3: CASSVGDRETEAFF. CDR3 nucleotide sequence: TGTGCCAGCAGCGTTGGGGACAGGGAAACTGAAGCTTTCTTT.

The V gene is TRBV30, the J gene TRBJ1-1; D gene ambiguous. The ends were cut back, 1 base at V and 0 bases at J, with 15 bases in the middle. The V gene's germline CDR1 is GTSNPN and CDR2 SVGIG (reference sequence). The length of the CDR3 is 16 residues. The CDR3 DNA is TGTGCCTGGAGTGAAGGGCCGGCGGCCTTGAACACTGAAGCTTTCTTT. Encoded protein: CAWSEGPAALNTEAFF.

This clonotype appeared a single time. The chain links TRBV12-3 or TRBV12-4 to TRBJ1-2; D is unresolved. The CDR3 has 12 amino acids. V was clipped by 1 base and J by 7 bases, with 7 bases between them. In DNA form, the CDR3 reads TGTGCCAGCAGTTTAGAGGCAGGTGGCTACACCTTC. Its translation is CASSLEAGGYTF.

CDR3 region: CASSPALFAGSYEQYF. The DNA of the CDR3 is TGTGCCAGCAGCCCGGCGTTATTTGCGGGCTCATACGAGCAGTACTTC. The genes are TRBV3-1 and TRBJ2-7; D is possibly TRBD2 (5 bases). Germline V CDR1 and CDR2: LGHDT, YNNKEL (reference sequence). Trimming cost V 4 bases and J 4 bases, with 20 bases left between them. The CDR3 has 16 residues.

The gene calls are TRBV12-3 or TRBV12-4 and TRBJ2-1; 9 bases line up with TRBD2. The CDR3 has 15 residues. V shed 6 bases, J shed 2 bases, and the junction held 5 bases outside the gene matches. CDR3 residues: CASSPGTSPYNEQFF. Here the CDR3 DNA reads TGTGCCAGCAGCCCCGGGACTAGCCCCTACAATGAGCAGTTCTTC.

In DNA, the CDR3 is TGTGCCAGCAGCTTGGACAGGGTGTCGGAGGGGGCCAACGTCCTGACTTTC. It is translated as CASSLDRVSEGANVLTF. This rearrangement joins TRBV13 to TRBJ2-6; TRBD1 aligns across 8 bases. V lost 3 bases and J lost 4; bases outside the gene matches: 8. There are 17 residues in the CDR3. Germline V lookup: CDR1 PRHDT, CDR2 FYEKMQ (reference sequence).

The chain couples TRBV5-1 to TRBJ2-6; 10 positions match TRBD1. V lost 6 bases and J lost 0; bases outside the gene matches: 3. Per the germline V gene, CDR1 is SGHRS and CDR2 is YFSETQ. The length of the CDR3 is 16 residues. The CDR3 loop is CASKRQGASGANVLTF. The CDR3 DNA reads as TGCGCCAGCAAGCGACAGGGGGCCTCTGGGGCCAACGTCCTGACTTTC. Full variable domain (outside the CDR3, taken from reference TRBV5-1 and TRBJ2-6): KAGVTQTPRYLIKTRGQQVTLSCSPISGHRSVSWYQQTPGQGLQFLFEYFSETQRNKGNFPGRFSGRQFSNSRSEMNVSTLELGDSALYLCASKRQGASGANVLTFGAGSRLTVL.

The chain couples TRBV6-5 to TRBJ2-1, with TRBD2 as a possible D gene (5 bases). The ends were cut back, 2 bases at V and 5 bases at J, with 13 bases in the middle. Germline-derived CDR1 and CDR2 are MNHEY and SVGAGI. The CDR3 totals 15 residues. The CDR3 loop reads CASSYGSGDNNEQFF. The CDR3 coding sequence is TGTGCCAGCAGTTACGGGAGCGGAGACAACAATGAGCAGTTCTTC.